Below are 3 T cell receptor beta chains sequenced from a single sample in a study of T-cell memory formation after mild COVID-19. Each CDR3 protein is one row after TCRdb ran MiXCR on the 5' RACE reads. The sample shows over 60,000 distinct CDR3 sequences, approximately 15% of them seen only once. The sequenced sample was PBMCs or a T cell subset sorted from them (not recorded which). The receptors stem from an adult woman who had mild COVID-19 (a few samples of this study predate the infection). Cell type and time point are not known.

The V gene is TRBV5-6, the J gene TRBJ2-3; D tentatively reads TRBD1 or TRBD2 (6 bases each). The CDR3 runs 14 residues. Between the trimmed V and J ends, which lost 7 bases and 5 bases, there was a span of 17 bases. From germline, CDR1 is SGHDT and CDR2 YYEEEE. The CDR3 sequence: CASLHGGRVDTQYF. CDR3 coding DNA: TGTGCCAGCCTACACGGGGGCCGGGTAGATACGCAGTATTTT.

V usage is TRBV12-3 or TRBV12-4 and J usage is TRBJ2-5, with 10 nucleotides matching TRBD1. CDR3 length equals 18 residues. The V and J ends lost 5 bases and 4 bases, in that order; junction bases with no gene match: 16. This CDR3 reads CASSLTIGQGGSGETQYF. The CDR3 nucleotides read TGTGCCAGCAGTCTAACCATAGGACAGGGGGGATCGGGAGAGACCCAGTACTTC.

The J gene is TRBJ2-1, the V gene TRBV13; D unclear. The CDR3 consists of 13 residues. Germline V gene data show CDR1 as PRHDT and CDR2 as FYEKMQ (reference sequence). V dropped 3 bases and J dropped 6 bases, with 9 bases sitting between them. CDR3: CASSLALLNEQFF. CDR3 DNA: TGTGCCAGCAGCTTGGCCCTCCTCAATGAGCAGTTCTTC.